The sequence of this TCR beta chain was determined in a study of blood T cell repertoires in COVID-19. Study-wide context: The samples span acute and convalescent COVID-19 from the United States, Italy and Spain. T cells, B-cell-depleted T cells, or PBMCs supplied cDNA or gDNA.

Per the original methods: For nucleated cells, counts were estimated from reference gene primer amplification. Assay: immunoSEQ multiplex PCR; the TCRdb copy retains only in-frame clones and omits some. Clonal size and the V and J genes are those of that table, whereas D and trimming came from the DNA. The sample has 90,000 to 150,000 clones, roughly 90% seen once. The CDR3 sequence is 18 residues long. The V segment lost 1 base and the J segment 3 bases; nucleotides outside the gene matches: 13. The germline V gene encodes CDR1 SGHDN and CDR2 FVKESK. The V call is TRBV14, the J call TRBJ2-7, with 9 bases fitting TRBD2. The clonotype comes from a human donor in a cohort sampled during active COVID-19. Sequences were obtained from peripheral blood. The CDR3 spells CASSQVRPNSGRNYEQYF. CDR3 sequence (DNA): TGTGCCAGCAGCCAAGTCCGACCTAATAGCGGGAGAAACTACGAGCAGTACTTC.